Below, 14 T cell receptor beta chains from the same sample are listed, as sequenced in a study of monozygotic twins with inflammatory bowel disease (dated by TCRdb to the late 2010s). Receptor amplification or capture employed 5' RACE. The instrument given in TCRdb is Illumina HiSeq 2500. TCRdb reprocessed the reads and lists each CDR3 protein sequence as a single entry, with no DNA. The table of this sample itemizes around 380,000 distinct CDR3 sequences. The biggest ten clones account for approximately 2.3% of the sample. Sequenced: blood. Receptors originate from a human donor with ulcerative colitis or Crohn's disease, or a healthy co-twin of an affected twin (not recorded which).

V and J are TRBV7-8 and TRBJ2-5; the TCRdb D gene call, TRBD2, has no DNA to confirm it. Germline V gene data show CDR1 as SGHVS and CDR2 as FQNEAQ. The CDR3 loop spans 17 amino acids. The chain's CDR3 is CASSLARGQAAQETQYF.

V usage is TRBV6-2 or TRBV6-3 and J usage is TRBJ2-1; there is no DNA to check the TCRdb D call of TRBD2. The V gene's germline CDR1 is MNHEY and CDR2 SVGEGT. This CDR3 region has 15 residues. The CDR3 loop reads CASSYSGGRWNEQFF.

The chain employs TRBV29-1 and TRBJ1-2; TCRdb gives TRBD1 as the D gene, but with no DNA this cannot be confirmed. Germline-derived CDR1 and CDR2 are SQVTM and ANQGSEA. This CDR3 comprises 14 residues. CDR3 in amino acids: CSVQGQDPGYGYTF.

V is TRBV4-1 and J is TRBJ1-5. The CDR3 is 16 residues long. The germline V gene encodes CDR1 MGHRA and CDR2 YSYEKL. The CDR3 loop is CASSQTSDVRNQPQHF.

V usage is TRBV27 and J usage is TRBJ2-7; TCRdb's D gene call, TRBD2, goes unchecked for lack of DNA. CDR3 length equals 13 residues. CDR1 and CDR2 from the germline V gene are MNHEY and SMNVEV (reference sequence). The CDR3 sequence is CASSFAGTYEQYF.

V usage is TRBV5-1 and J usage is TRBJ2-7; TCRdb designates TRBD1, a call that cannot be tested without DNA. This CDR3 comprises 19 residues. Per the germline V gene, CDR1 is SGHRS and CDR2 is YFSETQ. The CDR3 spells CASSLLVNSGQGKSYEQYF.

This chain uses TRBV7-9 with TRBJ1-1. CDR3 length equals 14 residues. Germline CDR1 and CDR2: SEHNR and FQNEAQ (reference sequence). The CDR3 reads CASRRPGEEGYAFF.

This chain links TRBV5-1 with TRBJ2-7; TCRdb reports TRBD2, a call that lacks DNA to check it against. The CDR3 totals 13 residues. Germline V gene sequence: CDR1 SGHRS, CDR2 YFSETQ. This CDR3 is CASSLLVSDEQYF.

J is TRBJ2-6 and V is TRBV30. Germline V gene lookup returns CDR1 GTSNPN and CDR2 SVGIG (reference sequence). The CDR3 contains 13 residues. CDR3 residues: CAYRVSGANVLTF.

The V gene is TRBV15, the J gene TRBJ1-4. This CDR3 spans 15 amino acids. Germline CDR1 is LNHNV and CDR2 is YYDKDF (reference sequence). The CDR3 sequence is CATSRGLGNNEKLFF.

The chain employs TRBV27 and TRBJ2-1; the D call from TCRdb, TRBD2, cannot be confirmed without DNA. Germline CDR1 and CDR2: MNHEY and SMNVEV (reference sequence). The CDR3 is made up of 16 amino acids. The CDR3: CASSFLTSGGYNEQFF.

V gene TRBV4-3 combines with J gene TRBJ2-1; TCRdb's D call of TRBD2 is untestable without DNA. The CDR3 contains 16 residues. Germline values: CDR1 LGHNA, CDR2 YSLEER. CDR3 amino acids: CASSRGPAGGNDEQFF.

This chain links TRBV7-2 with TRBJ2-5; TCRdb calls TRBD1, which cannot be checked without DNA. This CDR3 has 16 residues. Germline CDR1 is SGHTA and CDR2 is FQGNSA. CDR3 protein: CASSLAPPGSGETQYF.

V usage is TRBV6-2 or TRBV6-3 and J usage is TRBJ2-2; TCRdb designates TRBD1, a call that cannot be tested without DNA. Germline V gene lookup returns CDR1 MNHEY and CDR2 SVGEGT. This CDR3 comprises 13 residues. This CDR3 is CASSPAATGELFF.